These T cell receptor beta chains were read from a single sample in a study of a mutant IDH1 vaccine in newly diagnosed glioma. Generated by immunoSEQ multiplex PCR, the TCRdb table keeps only in-frame clones and is missing some. The sample has about 64,000 clones, 70% to 90% seen once; the top ten hold 4%. No antigen has been identified for these receptors. The specimen was PBMCs, collected from a glioma patient whose treatment included an IDH1 peptide vaccine. Receptor source: a man aged 25 to 45 with glioma. The CDR3 runs from the conserved cysteine through the conserved F or W. D genes are given only for firm matches. Size tells how often a clone was seen (once, few, many) or the class of an expanded clone, and some rows leave it out.

V,size,J,D,DNA,CDR3
TRBV2,NA,TRBJ2-2,TRBD1,TGTGCCAGCAGTGAAGGGACAGGGGGCTTCTTTTGGAACACCGGGGAGCTGTTTTTT,CASSEGTGGFFWNTGELFF
TRBV5-4,few,TRBJ1-4,NA,TGTGCCAGCAGCTTCGGCAGGACTAATGAAAAACTGTTTTTT,CASSFGRTNEKLFF
TRBV29-1,once,TRBJ2-1,TRBD2,TGCAGCGTAAGACGGCGGGGGGACAATGAGCAGTTCTTC,CSVRRRGDNEQFF
TRBV28,NA,TRBJ2-2,TRBD2,TGTGCCAGCAGTTTATGGGAACTAGCGGGGGGGCCCGGGGAGCTGTTTTTT,CASSLWELAGGPGELFF
TRBV5-1,NA,TRBJ1-3,TRBD1,TGCGCCAGCAGCCCAACTCGGACAGGGGGCTCTGGAAACACCATATATTTT,CASSPTRTGGSGNTIYF
TRBV15,NA,TRBJ1-5,TRBD1,TGTGCCACCAGCTGGCCAGACAGGGCAGGTCAGCCCCAGCATTTT,CATSWPDRAGQPQHF
TRBV2,NA,TRBJ2-5,TRBD2,TGTGCCAGCAGACGGGAGGGAGAGACCCAGTACTTC,CASRREGETQYF
TRBV18,NA,TRBJ1-6,NA,TGTGCCAGCTCACCCCAAAACGGTTCACCCCTCCACTTT,CASSPQNGSPLHF
TRBV6-1,NA,TRBJ2-5,NA,TGTGCCAGCAGTGTGGATTTCGCTGCTGTCCAGTACTTC,CASSVDFAAVQYF
TRBV7-2,NA,TRBJ2-1,TRBD2,TGTGCCAGCAGCTCCATAGCGGGGGGGCTGGATGAGCAGTTCTTC,CASSSIAGGLDEQFF
TRBV11-2,NA,TRBJ2-5,TRBD1,TGTGCCAGCAGCCCTAGAGTCGGGACAGGGGAGACCCAGTACTTC,CASSPRVGTGETQYF
TRBV6-1,NA,TRBJ2-7,TRBD1,TGTGCCAGCAGTGCCGGGACAGGGGGCTACGAGCAGTACTTC,CASSAGTGGYEQYF
TRBV7-9,NA,TRBJ1-2,NA,TGTGCCAGCAGCCCCGGGGGTTATGCTTACACCTTC,CASSPGGYAYTF
TRBV6-5,NA,TRBJ1-2,NA,TGTGCCAGCAGTAACACAGATTATGGCTACACCTTC,CASSNTDYGYTF
TRBV7-9,few,TRBJ1-4,NA,TGTGCCAGCAGCCTGGGTCATGGGACTGAAAAACTGTTTTTT,CASSLGHGTEKLFF
TRBV11-2,NA,TRBJ2-5,TRBD2,TGTGCCAGCAGCTTATTCGGGGTAGCGGGGGGACAAGAGACCCAGTACTTC,CASSLFGVAGGQETQYF
TRBV14,NA,TRBJ2-1,NA,TGTGCCAGCAGCCGGGGGCAGGGACTTTTGGTTGAGCAGTTCTTC,CASSRGQGLLVEQFF
TRBV27,NA,TRBJ2-1,NA,TGTGCCAGCAGTTCGAGAGGGAATGAGCAGTTCTTC,CASSSRGNEQFF
TRBV9,NA,TRBJ1-2,TRBD1,TGTGCCAGCAGCGCCCGGGATGTTGGGACAGGTTTCAATAGGGGCTACACCTTC,CASSARDVGTGFNRGYTF
TRBV30,NA,TRBJ2-1,NA,TGTGCCTGGAGTCAGGGAGGACCTTACAATGAGCAGTTCTTC,CAWSQGGPYNEQFF
TRBV7-9,NA,TRBJ1-1,TRBD1,TGTGCCAGCAGCCAAGTTGCTACAGGGGAGAACACTGAAGCTTTCTTT,CASSQVATGENTEAFF
TRBV30,NA,TRBJ2-3,NA,TGTGCCTGGAATTCCGGATCGGCAGATACGCAGTATTTT,CAWNSGSADTQYF
TRBV5-4,NA,TRBJ1-4,NA,TGTGCCAGCAGCTTATATGGTCAGGGGTATGAAAAACTGTTTTTT,CASSLYGQGYEKLFF
TRBV2,NA,TRBJ1-2,NA,TGTGCCAGCCTCGGAGGGGCGAATAACTATGGCTACACCTTC,CASLGGANNYGYTF
TRBV5-1,NA,TRBJ2-7,TRBD1,TGCGCCAGCAGCTTACAGGGGACCACCTACGAGCAGTACTTC,CASSLQGTTYEQYF
TRBV5-5,NA,TRBJ1-4,NA,TGTGCCAGCAGCCACGGACGGACTAATGAAAAACTGTTTTTT,CASSHGRTNEKLFF
TRBV10-3,NA,TRBJ1-6,NA,TGTGCCATCAGTGATTTATTCGGGGGGCGCTTTGAGAATTCACCCCTCCACTTT,CAISDLFGGRFENSPLHF
TRBV28,NA,TRBJ1-2,TRBD1,TGTGCCAGCAAGGACAGGGCCTATGGCTACACCTTC,CASKDRAYGYTF
TRBV4-1,NA,TRBJ1-5,NA,TGCGCCAGCAGCCAAGGTTCCGGAGATCAGCCCCAGCATTTT,CASSQGSGDQPQHF
TRBV19,NA,TRBJ1-2,NA,TGTGCCAGTAGTATATTGATCGCCGACTATGGCTACACCTTC,CASSILIADYGYTF
TRBV11-2,NA,TRBJ2-5,TRBD1,TGTGCCAGCAGCGCCCGGACAGGGGGCGAGTATGAGACCCAGTACTTC,CASSARTGGEYETQYF
TRBV7-2,NA,TRBJ1-1,TRBD1,TGTGCCAGCAGCTTTTTGACAGGGCGCCGGAACACTGAAGCTTTCTTT,CASSFLTGRRNTEAFF
TRBV9,NA,TRBJ2-7,NA,TGTGCCAGCAGCGTAGTCCAGGGCGAGCAGTACTTC,CASSVVQGEQYF
TRBV7-9,NA,TRBJ2-7,TRBD1,TGTGCCAGCAGGCCCACCGGGACAGCCTACGAGCAGTACTTC,CASRPTGTAYEQYF
TRBV27,NA,TRBJ2-5,NA,TGTGCCAGCAGTTTGTGGGCAGAGTCGGAGACCCAGTACTTC,CASSLWAESETQYF
TRBV6-6,NA,TRBJ1-2,NA,TGTGCCAGCAGTGATCGGACGGGAGACTATGGCTACACCTTC,CASSDRTGDYGYTF
TRBV5-1,NA,TRBJ2-7,NA,TGCGCCAGCAGCCCGTGGGACACCAAATACGAGCAGTACTTC,CASSPWDTKYEQYF
TRBV25-1,NA,TRBJ1-6,NA,TGTGCCAGCACCAAGTGGGCAGAGAATTCACCCCTCCACTTT,CASTKWAENSPLHF
TRBV6-4,NA,TRBJ2-1,NA,TGTGCCAGCAGTGACTCGGCAGGGTACGGTCATGAGCAGTTCTTC,CASSDSAGYGHEQFF
TRBV27,NA,TRBJ2-1,TRBD2,TGTGCCAGCAGTCGAATTTATACCCGGGGGGCCTACAATGAGCAGTTCTTC,CASSRIYTRGAYNEQFF
TRBV7-9,few,TRBJ1-5,NA,TGTGCCAGCAGCTCTACGGGGGCAGGGATCGATCAGCCCCAGCATTTT,CASSSTGAGIDQPQHF
TRBV2,NA,TRBJ1-6,TRBD1,TGTGCCAGCAAAGAGAAACAGGGGGCGCGTAATTCACCCCTCCACTTT,CASKEKQGARNSPLHF
TRBV18,NA,TRBJ1-2,NA,TGTGCCAGCTCACCAGACGTAAACTATGGCTACACCTTC,CASSPDVNYGYTF
TRBV6-4,few,TRBJ2-3,TRBD2,TGTGCCAGCAGTGAATTTTATGATGCGGGGGCAGATACGCAGTATTTT,CASSEFYDAGADTQYF
TRBV25-1,NA,TRBJ2-3,NA,TGTGCCAGCAGTGAAGGGACGGCTAGCACAGATACGCAGTATTTT,CASSEGTASTDTQYF
TRBV5-1,once,TRBJ2-1,TRBD2,TGCGCCAGCAGCTTAATAGCGGGCCCCAGCTCCTACAATGAGCAGTTCTTC,CASSLIAGPSSYNEQFF
TRBV4-2,NA,TRBJ1-2,TRBD1,TGTGCCAGCAGCTCCGGGACAGGGACGGGTGGCTACACCTTC,CASSSGTGTGGYTF
TRBV11-2,NA,TRBJ2-7,TRBD1,TGTGCCAGCAGCTCCACCGGGGGTGGGACAGGGTTTAGAGTCTACGAGCAGTACTTC,CASSSTGGGTGFRVYEQYF
TRBV5-6,NA,TRBJ1-2,NA,TGTGCCAGCAGCTTCGGGCTCGGGGGTGATGGCTACACCTTC,CASSFGLGGDGYTF